The sequence of this TCR beta chain was determined in a study of T cell responses to AZD1222 COVID-19 vaccine. Study results and limitations: Following two doses of AZD1222, Spike-specific TCR breadth and depth rose.

About this clone: Its antigen is currently unknown.

The assay was immunoSEQ multiplex PCR, and TCRdb's table has in-frame clones only and misses some. The sample carries some 150,000 clones, approximately 91% recorded once. The germline gives CDR1 MGHDK, CDR2 SYGVNS. V was clipped by 5 bases and J by 8 bases, with 15 bases between them. The CDR3 is 13 amino acids. The specimen comprised peripheral blood, sampled after recovery from COVID-19. V usage is TRBV25-1 and J usage is TRBJ1-2; D is undetermined. The receptor comes from an adult who had recovered from COVID-19. CDR3 amino acids: CASSPLGSGGYTF. DNA of the CDR3: TGTGCCAGCAGTCCCCTTGGGAGTGGGGGCTACACCTTC.